This TCR beta chain was identified in a study of cytomegalovirus exposure and HLA in healthy donors. Primers for the PCR totalled 60 Vbeta and 13 Jbeta. The repertoire was sequenced with immunoSEQ multiplex PCR; TCRdb's copy has only in-frame clones and lacks some. There are around 190,000 clones in the sample; 78% occur only once, and 12% to 15% lies in the top ten. CDR1 is SGHTA and CDR2 is FQGNSA in the germline V gene. With 5 bases clipped from V and 0 bases from J, the junction kept 14 bases outside the gene matches. This CDR3 has 19 amino acids. Regarding this clone: The target antigen is unknown.

General observations from the study: Confirmation was obtained in vitro that a few CMV-associated chains are specific for CMV antigens. According to a later analysis, donors in an Asian-associated ancestry cluster reportedly had fewer N-insertions than the roughly 720-donor mean.

Sequencing was performed on PBMCs. V is TRBV7-2 and J is TRBJ2-2; 8 bases map to TRBD2. The source of this sequence is a woman between 25 and 40 years old in good health and CMV-seropositive. As DNA, the CDR3 is TGTGCCAGCAGCCCCCGGGGTAGCGGGACCCCCTCGAACACCGGGGAGCTGTTTTTT. Amino acid sequence: CASSPRGSGTPSNTGELFF.